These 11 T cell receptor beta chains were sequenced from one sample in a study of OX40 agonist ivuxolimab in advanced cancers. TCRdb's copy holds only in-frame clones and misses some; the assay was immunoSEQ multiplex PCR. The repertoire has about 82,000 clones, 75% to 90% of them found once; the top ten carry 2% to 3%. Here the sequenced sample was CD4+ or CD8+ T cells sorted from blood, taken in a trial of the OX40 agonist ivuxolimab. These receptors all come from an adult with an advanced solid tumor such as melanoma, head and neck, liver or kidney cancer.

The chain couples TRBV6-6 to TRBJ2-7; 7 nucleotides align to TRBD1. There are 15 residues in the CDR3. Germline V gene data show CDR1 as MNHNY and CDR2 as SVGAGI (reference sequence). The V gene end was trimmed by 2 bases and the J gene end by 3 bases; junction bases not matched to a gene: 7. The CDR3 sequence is CASSYDPGQFYEQYF. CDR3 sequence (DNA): TGTGCCAGCAGTTACGATCCGGGACAGTTCTACGAGCAGTACTTC.

CDR3 DNA: TGCGCCAGCAGCTTGGTGGCGGGATGGACCCCAAGGAACAATGAGCAGTTCTTC. Protein sequence: CASSLVAGWTPRNNEQFF. The chain couples TRBV5-1 to TRBJ2-1, with D perhaps TRBD2 (6 bases). From germline, CDR1 is SGHRS and CDR2 YFSETQ. Trimming left V 0 bases short and J 5 bases short, with 21 bases between. The CDR3 has 18 amino acids.

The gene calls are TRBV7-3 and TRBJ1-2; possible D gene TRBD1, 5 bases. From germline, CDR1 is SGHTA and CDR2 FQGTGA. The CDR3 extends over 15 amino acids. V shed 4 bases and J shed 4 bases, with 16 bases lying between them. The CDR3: CASSYPQSRAYGYTF. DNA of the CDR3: TGTGCCAGCAGCTACCCCCAAAGCAGGGCCTATGGCTACACCTTC.

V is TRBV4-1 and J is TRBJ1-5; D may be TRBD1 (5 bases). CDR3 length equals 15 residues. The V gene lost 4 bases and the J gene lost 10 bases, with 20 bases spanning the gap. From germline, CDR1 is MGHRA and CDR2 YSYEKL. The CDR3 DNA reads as TGCGCCAGCAGCCCTATTTCGGGGGTGAATCGACCCCAGCATTTT. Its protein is CASSPISGVNRPQHF.

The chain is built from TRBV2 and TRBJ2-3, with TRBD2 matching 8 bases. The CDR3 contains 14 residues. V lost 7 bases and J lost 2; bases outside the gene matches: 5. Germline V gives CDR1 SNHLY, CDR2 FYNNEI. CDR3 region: CASKASGSTDTQYF. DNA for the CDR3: TGTGCCAGCAAAGCTAGCGGGTCCACAGATACGCAGTATTTT.

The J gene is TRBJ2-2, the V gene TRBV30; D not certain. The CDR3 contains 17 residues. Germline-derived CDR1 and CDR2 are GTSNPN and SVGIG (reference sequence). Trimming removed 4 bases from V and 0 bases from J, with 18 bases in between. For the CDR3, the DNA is TGTGCCTGGAAGCACAGTTTTCTCACCGCGAACACCGGGGAGCTGTTTTTT. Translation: CAWKHSFLTANTGELFF. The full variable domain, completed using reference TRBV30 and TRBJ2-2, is SQTIHQWPATLVQPVGSPLSLECTVEGTSNPNLYWYRQAAGRGLQLLFYSVGIGQISSEVPQNLSASRPQDRQFILSSKKLLLSDSGFYLCAWKHSFLTANTGELFFGEGSRLTVL.

The CDR3 is CATKTAELGYTF. The CDR3 region has the DNA TGTGCCACAAAGACGGCGGAATTAGGCTACACCTTC. The rearrangement links TRBV10-3 to TRBJ1-2, with unresolved D. The CDR3 contains 12 residues. Germline V lookup: CDR1 ENHRY, CDR2 SYGVKD. V gave up 10 bases and J gave up 8 bases, with 17 bases separating them.

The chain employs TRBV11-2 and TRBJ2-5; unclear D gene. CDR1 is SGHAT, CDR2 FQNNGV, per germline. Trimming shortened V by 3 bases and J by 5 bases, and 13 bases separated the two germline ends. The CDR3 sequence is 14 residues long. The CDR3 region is CASSFASTRETQYF. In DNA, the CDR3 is TGTGCCAGCAGCTTCGCTTCGACCCGGGAGACCCAGTACTTC.

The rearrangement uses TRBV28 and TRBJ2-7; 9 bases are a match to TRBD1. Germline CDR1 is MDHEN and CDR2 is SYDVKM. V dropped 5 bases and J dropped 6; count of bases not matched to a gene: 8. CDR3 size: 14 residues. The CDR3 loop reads CASSPQGAYGEQYF. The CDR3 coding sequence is TGTGCCAGCAGTCCACAGGGGGCTTATGGCGAGCAGTACTTC.

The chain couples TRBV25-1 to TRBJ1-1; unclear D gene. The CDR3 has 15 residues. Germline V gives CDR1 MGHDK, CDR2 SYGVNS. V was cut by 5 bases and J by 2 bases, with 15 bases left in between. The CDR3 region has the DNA TGTGCCAGCAGTCTTCCCGGGGATCTAAACACTGAAGCTTTCTTT. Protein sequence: CASSLPGDLNTEAFF.

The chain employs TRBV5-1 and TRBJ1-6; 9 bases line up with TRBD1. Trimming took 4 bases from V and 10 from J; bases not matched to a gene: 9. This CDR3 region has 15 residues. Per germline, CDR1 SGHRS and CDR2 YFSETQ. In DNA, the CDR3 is TGCGCCAGCAGCCCGGAGGGACAGGGTGGGTCACCCCTCCACTTT. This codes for CASSPEGQGGSPLHF.